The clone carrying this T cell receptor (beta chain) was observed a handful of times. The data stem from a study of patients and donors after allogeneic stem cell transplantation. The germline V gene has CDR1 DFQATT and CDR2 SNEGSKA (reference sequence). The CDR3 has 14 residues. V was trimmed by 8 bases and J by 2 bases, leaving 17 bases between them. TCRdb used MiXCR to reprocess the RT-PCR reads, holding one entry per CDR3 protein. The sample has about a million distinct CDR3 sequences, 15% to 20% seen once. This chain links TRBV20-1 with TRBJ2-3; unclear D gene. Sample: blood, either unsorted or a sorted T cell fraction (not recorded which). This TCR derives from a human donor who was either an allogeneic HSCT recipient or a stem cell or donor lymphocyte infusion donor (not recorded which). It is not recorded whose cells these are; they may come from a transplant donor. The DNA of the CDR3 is TGCAGTCCAAACGGACCCACGTACACAGATACGCAGTATTTT. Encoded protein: CSPNGPTYTDTQYF.